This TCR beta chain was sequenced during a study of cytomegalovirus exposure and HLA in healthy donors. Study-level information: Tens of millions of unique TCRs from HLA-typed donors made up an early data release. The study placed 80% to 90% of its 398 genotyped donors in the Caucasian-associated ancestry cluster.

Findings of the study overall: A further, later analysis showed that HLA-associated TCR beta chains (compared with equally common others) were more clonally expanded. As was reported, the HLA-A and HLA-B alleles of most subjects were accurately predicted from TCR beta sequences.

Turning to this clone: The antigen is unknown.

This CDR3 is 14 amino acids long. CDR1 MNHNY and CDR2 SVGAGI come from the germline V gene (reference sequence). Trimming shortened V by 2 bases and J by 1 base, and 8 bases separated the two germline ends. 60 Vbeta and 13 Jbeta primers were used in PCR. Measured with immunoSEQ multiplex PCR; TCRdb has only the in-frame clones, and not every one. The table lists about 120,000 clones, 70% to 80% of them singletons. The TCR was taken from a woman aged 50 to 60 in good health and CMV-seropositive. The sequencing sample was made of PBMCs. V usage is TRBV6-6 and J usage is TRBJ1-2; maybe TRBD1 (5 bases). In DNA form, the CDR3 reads TGTGCCAGCAGTTACCGACAGAATAACTATGGCTACACCTTC. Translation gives CASSYRQNNYGYTF.